These 12 T cell receptor beta chains share one sample of origin, sequenced in a study of Graves' ophthalmopathy and Graves' hyperthyroidism. Researchers took RNA transcripts and amplified TCR beta CDR3 regions from them. First-round RT-PCR with HTBI primers preceded a second-round multiplex PCR. TCRdb passed the multiplex PCR reads through MiXCR, listing each CDR3 protein once. The repertoire holds 900,000 to 1,200,000 distinct CDR3 sequences, about two fifths seen once, with around 10% in the top ten. Sequences were obtained from peripheral blood or thyroid tissue (not recorded which). The receptors originated from an adult man with Graves' hyperthyroidism.

This CDR3 reads CSAIKLAGAYEQYV. In DNA form, the CDR3 reads TGCAGTGCTATAAAACTAGCGGGAGCGTATGAGCAGTACGTC. The chain couples TRBV20-1 to TRBJ2-7; the match to TRBD2 covers 11 bases. This CDR3 has 14 amino acids. The germline V gene encodes CDR1 DFQATT and CDR2 SNEGSKA (reference sequence). The ends lost 4 bases at V and 7 bases at J; junction bases unmatched: 9.

The table lists this clonotype with many counts. The chain has TRBV7-3 and TRBJ2-7; perhaps TRBD1 as D (6 bases). This CDR3 has 14 residues. Trimming stripped 4 bases from V and 5 bases from J, with 15 bases between. Looked up from germline, CDR1 is SGHTA and CDR2 is FQGTGA. The CDR3 DNA reads TGTGCCAGCAGCTCGACACACAGGGCCCACGAGCAGTACTTC. Translation gives CASSSTHRAHEQYF.

For this clonotype: The CDR3 does not close with the conserved phenylalanine or tryptophan, likely indicating a read error. The DNA is omitted, as the CDR3 cannot be located on it reliably, and the CDR3 follows TCRdb's listing. The rearrangement links TRBV2 to TRBJ2-5; TRBD1, the table's D call, lacks a check against the DNA. The CDR3 is 11 amino acids long, termini counted. In germline, CDR1 is SNHLY, CDR2 FYNNEI. The CDR3 protein is CASSESRTLNP.

The CDR3 protein is CASSKTSGTGGHEQYF. CDR3 in DNA: TGTGCCAGCAGCAAGACTAGCGGGACAGGGGGCCACGAGCAGTACTTC. The rearrangement uses TRBV7-6 and TRBJ2-7, with D possibly being TRBD1 (12 bases). The V gene's germline CDR1 is SGHVS and CDR2 FNYEAQ. The CDR3 contains 16 residues. With 5 bases removed from V and 5 bases from J, the gap between germline ends came to 22 bases.

This rearrangement joins TRBV7-2 to TRBJ2-5; D remains ambiguous. Germline CDR1 is SGHTA and CDR2 is FQGNSA. V was clipped by 11 bases and J by 2 bases, with 24 bases between them. There are 16 residues in the CDR3. This CDR3 reads CAVGSYGYTTQETQYF. CDR3 bases: TGTGCCGTCGGCTCCTATGGCTACACCACTCAAGAGACCCAGTACTTC.

J is TRBJ1-2 and V is TRBV7-8; D possibly corresponds to TRBD1 (5 bases). The V gene's germline CDR1 is SGHVS and CDR2 FQNEAQ. The CDR3 has 13 amino acids. The ends were cut back, 5 bases at V and 8 bases at J, with 15 bases in the middle. This CDR3 is CASSPGTNNGYTF. In DNA form, the CDR3 reads TGTGCCAGCAGCCCCGGGACGAATAACGGCTACACCTTC.

V gene TRBV7-3 combines with J gene TRBJ2-3; D possibly corresponds to TRBD1 (6 bases). Germline V gene sequence: CDR1 SGHTA, CDR2 FQGTGA. The V gene lost 4 bases and the J gene lost 3 bases, with 14 bases spanning the gap. CDR3 length: 15 residues. This chain's CDR3 is CASSWQGLVTDTQYF. The CDR3 bases are TGTGCCAGCAGCTGGCAGGGGTTGGTGACAGATACGCAGTATTTT. Drawing the rest from reference TRBV7-3 and TRBJ2-3, the complete variable domain is GAGVSQTPSNKVTEKGKYVELRCDPISGHTALYWYRQSLGQGPEFLIYFQGTGAADDSGLPNDRFFAVRPEGSVSTLKIQRTERGDSAVYLCASSWQGLVTDTQYFGPGTRLTVL.

This chain links TRBV7-2 with TRBJ1-5; no clear D gene. From germline, CDR1 is SGHTA and CDR2 FQGNSA. The CDR3 extends over 12 amino acids. The V gene lost 5 bases and the J gene lost 9 bases, with 11 bases spanning the gap. Written as DNA, the CDR3 is TGTGCCAGCAGCCTTAACGGCCTGCCCCAGCATTTT. Its protein is CASSLNGLPQHF.

This clonotype has at least ten counts. The chain recombines TRBV4-1 with TRBJ1-6; D gene ambiguous. The germline V gene has CDR1 MGHRA and CDR2 YSYEKL. With 3 bases removed from V and 9 bases from J, the gap between germline ends came to 12 bases. The CDR3 consists of 14 residues. The CDR3 protein is CASSQAEYVSPLHF. DNA for the CDR3: TGCGCCAGCAGCCAGGCGGAGTATGTTTCACCCCTCCACTTT.

J is TRBJ1-4 and V is TRBV6-1, with 7 nucleotides matching TRBD1. Trimming cost V 4 bases and J 8 bases; bases outside gene matches: 10. CDR1 is MNHNS and CDR2 is SASEGT in the germline V gene. The CDR3 length is 15 residues. The CDR3, as DNA: TGTGCCAGCAGTGTGTACCGGGACAGCCAGGAAAAACTGTTTTTT. Amino acids: CASSVYRDSQEKLFF.

This clonotype has at least ten counts. The chain uses TRBV15 and TRBJ1-1; 7 nucleotides align to TRBD1. CDR3 size: 15 residues. V dropped 3 bases and J dropped 8; count of bases not matched to a gene: 12. Germline V CDR1 and CDR2: LNHNV, YYDKDF (reference sequence). CDR3: CATSSGNTGQTEAFF. The CDR3 DNA is TGTGCCACCAGCAGCGGGAATACGGGACAGACAGAAGCTTTCTTT.

This clonotype was recorded at least ten times. The chain recombines TRBV20-1 with TRBJ2-7; D may be TRBD1 or TRBD2 (5 bases each). Germline CDR1 and CDR2: DFQATT and SNEGSKA (reference sequence). The V and J ends lost 3 bases and 2 bases respectively, with 23 bases between them. The CDR3 covers 17 residues. CDR3 loop: CSASGTGELQAPYEQYF. The CDR3 DNA sequence: TGCAGTGCTAGCGGGACCGGGGAACTCCAGGCCCCCTACGAGCAGTACTTC.